A selection of T cell receptor beta chains follows, all from one sample in a study of cytomegalovirus exposure and HLA in healthy donors. The protocol was immunoSEQ multiplex PCR, while the TCRdb copy is restricted to in-frame clones and leaves out a portion. The sample contains 150,000 to 200,000 clones, around four fifths of which appear only once. Input material: PBMCs. Every receptor here comes from a woman aged 45-65 years in good health and CMV-seronegative. The CDR3 runs from the conserved cysteine through the conserved F or W. Fields, in order: CDR3 DNA, CDR3 protein, J gene, clone size, D gene, V gene. The D gene is left open where the match is weak. Clone size is given for some rows only: seen once, a few or many times, or a class if the clone is expanded.

CDR3 DNA: TGTGCCAGCAGCTTGGGGACGGCGGGTGAAAAACTGTTTTTT
CDR3 protein: CASSLGTAGEKLFF
J gene: TRBJ1-4
clone size: NA
D gene: NA
V gene: TRBV5-6

CDR3 DNA: TGTGCCACCGCATCGAGGGGGCCAGACAGCGACTCTGGAAACACCATATATTTT
CDR3 protein: CATASRGPDSDSGNTIYF
J gene: TRBJ1-3
clone size: NA
D gene: TRBD1
V gene: TRBV10-3

CDR3 DNA: TGTGCCATCAGTGAGTCGACCCGGACAGGGTCTGAGCAGTTCTTC
CDR3 protein: CAISESTRTGSEQFF
J gene: TRBJ2-1
clone size: NA
D gene: TRBD1
V gene: TRBV10-3

CDR3 DNA: TGTGCCAGCAGTCGGTCTGAGGTAAATGGGGAGCAGTACTTC
CDR3 protein: CASSRSEVNGEQYF
J gene: TRBJ2-7
clone size: few
D gene: NA
V gene: TRBV6-6

CDR3 DNA: TGCGCCAGCAGCTCGAAATCGGGACAGATCTACACCGGGGAGCTGTTTTTT
CDR3 protein: CASSSKSGQIYTGELFF
J gene: TRBJ2-2
clone size: NA
D gene: TRBD1
V gene: TRBV5-1

CDR3 DNA: TGTGCCAGCAGACCGGGACAGGAGTACAATGAGCAGTTCTTC
CDR3 protein: CASRPGQEYNEQFF
J gene: TRBJ2-1
clone size: NA
D gene: TRBD1
V gene: TRBV6-4

CDR3 DNA: TGCAGTGCTAGACGGGTGGCGTATTTT
CDR3 protein: CSARRVAYF
J gene: TRBJ2-3
clone size: NA
D gene: NA
V gene: TRBV20-1

CDR3 DNA: TGTGCCAGCAGCGTAGCCGGACAGGGCGGAAACACCATATATTTT
CDR3 protein: CASSVAGQGGNTIYF
J gene: TRBJ1-3
clone size: NA
D gene: TRBD1
V gene: TRBV5-4

CDR3 DNA: TGTGCCAGCAGTGGATCTGAGAACTATGGCTACACCTTC
CDR3 protein: CASSGSENYGYTF
J gene: TRBJ1-2
clone size: NA
D gene: NA
V gene: TRBV2

CDR3 DNA: TGTGCCAGCAGCTCCCGGGGGATCACAGATACGCAGTATTTT
CDR3 protein: CASSSRGITDTQYF
J gene: TRBJ2-3
clone size: NA
D gene: NA
V gene: TRBV7-2

CDR3 DNA: TGCGCCAGCAGTGATCATAGCCGGACAGGGCTTCCCTACGAGCAGTACTTC
CDR3 protein: CASSDHSRTGLPYEQYF
J gene: TRBJ2-7
clone size: NA
D gene: TRBD1
V gene: TRBV10-1

CDR3 DNA: TGTGCCAGCAGCTTAGCGACAGGGCGGGGAGAGACCCAGTACTTC
CDR3 protein: CASSLATGRGETQYF
J gene: TRBJ2-5
clone size: NA
D gene: NA
V gene: TRBV7-8

CDR3 DNA: TGTGCCAGCAGCTTAGCGGGACAGGACTTTCGAGAGCAGTACTTC
CDR3 protein: CASSLAGQDFREQYF
J gene: TRBJ2-7
clone size: NA
D gene: TRBD1
V gene: TRBV7-2

CDR3 DNA: TGTGCCAGCAGCTTGGGTGCGGGACAGGGCGTGGAGACCCAGTACTTC
CDR3 protein: CASSLGAGQGVETQYF
J gene: TRBJ2-5
clone size: NA
D gene: TRBD1
V gene: TRBV5-6

CDR3 DNA: TGTGCCAGCAGCTTAGTCGCCGGGACAGGGTTTGGCTACACCTTC
CDR3 protein: CASSLVAGTGFGYTF
J gene: TRBJ1-2
clone size: few
D gene: TRBD1
V gene: TRBV11-2

CDR3 DNA: TGTGCCAGCAGCCTAAACCCTATCCCCTACGAGCAGTACTTC
CDR3 protein: CASSLNPIPYEQYF
J gene: TRBJ2-7
clone size: few
D gene: NA
V gene: TRBV13

CDR3 DNA: TGTGCCAGCAGTACGTTGCCGGGACTAGCGGGAGTCCCAATCAAATACAATGAGCAGTTCTTC
CDR3 protein: CASSTLPGLAGVPIKYNEQFF
J gene: TRBJ2-1
clone size: once
D gene: TRBD2
V gene: TRBV27

CDR3 DNA: TGTGCCACCAGCGTTAGCGGGAGGGCCTCCTACAATGAGCAGTTCTTC
CDR3 protein: CATSVSGRASYNEQFF
J gene: TRBJ2-1
clone size: NA
D gene: TRBD2
V gene: TRBV15

CDR3 DNA: TGCGCCAGCAGCGACGGGACGGATGCTAGCGGGAGTCGAGAGACCCAGTACTTC
CDR3 protein: CASSDGTDASGSRETQYF
J gene: TRBJ2-5
clone size: NA
D gene: TRBD2
V gene: TRBV5-1

CDR3 DNA: TGTGCCTGGGTGAACAGGGGATACTACAGGGACACTGAAGCTTTCTTT
CDR3 protein: CAWVNRGYYRDTEAFF
J gene: TRBJ1-1
clone size: NA
D gene: TRBD1
V gene: TRBV30

CDR3 DNA: TGCGCCAGCAGCCTCGGGGAAGCTCCCGTCATCGAGCAGTACTTC
CDR3 protein: CASSLGEAPVIEQYF
J gene: TRBJ2-7
clone size: NA
D gene: NA
V gene: TRBV23-1

CDR3 DNA: TGCGCCAGCAGCGTTCAGGGGGCGATGCCCTCTGGGGCCAACGTCCTGACTTTC
CDR3 protein: CASSVQGAMPSGANVLTF
J gene: TRBJ2-6
clone size: NA
D gene: TRBD1
V gene: TRBV5-1

CDR3 DNA: TGTGCCAGCAGGCGTCCCGCGGGTGGAGGCTACACCTTC
CDR3 protein: CASRRPAGGGYTF
J gene: TRBJ1-2
clone size: NA
D gene: NA
V gene: TRBV27

CDR3 DNA: TGTGCCAGCATAGGGACTAGCGGATACAATGAGCAGTTCTTC
CDR3 protein: CASIGTSGYNEQFF
J gene: TRBJ2-1
clone size: few
D gene: TRBD2
V gene: TRBV28

CDR3 DNA: TGTGCCAGCAGTTTATTTGCGGCGGGGGGGCCCGAGCAGTACTTC
CDR3 protein: CASSLFAAGGPEQYF
J gene: TRBJ2-7
clone size: NA
D gene: TRBD2
V gene: TRBV27

CDR3 DNA: TGCACCAGCAGCTTGATGACTAGCGGATACAATGAGCAGTTCTTC
CDR3 protein: CTSSLMTSGYNEQFF
J gene: TRBJ2-1
clone size: NA
D gene: TRBD2
V gene: TRBV5-1

CDR3 DNA: TGTGCCAGCAGGCCTCCGGTGGGGCGGGGGAACAATGAGCAGTTCTTC
CDR3 protein: CASRPPVGRGNNEQFF
J gene: TRBJ2-1
clone size: once
D gene: TRBD2
V gene: TRBV27

CDR3 DNA: TGTGCCAGCAGTTCCTTCACTCAGTCGACAGACTTTAATCAGCCCCAGCATTTT
CDR3 protein: CASSSFTQSTDFNQPQHF
J gene: TRBJ1-5
clone size: NA
D gene: NA
V gene: TRBV28

CDR3 DNA: TGTGCCAGCAGCGTAGTGGCGGGGGGGGTCTACAATGAGCAGTTCTTC
CDR3 protein: CASSVVAGGVYNEQFF
J gene: TRBJ2-1
clone size: NA
D gene: TRBD2
V gene: TRBV9

CDR3 DNA: TGTGCCAGCAGCCTCAGACAGGGGGCGCCGGGGGGTGAAAAACTGTTTTTT
CDR3 protein: CASSLRQGAPGGEKLFF
J gene: TRBJ1-4
clone size: NA
D gene: TRBD1
V gene: TRBV7-2

CDR3 DNA: TGTGCCTGGAGTGTAGGTCGCCGGGGGGAGACCCAGTACTTC
CDR3 protein: CAWSVGRRGETQYF
J gene: TRBJ2-5
clone size: NA
D gene: NA
V gene: TRBV30

CDR3 DNA: TGCGCCAGCAGCTTGACCGGGGAAATCACTGAAGCTTTCTTT
CDR3 protein: CASSLTGEITEAFF
J gene: TRBJ1-1
clone size: NA
D gene: NA
V gene: TRBV5-1

CDR3 DNA: TGTGCCAGCAGCCCCCAAAAACTAGCGGGAAGGTCCAATGAGCAGTTCTTC
CDR3 protein: CASSPQKLAGRSNEQFF
J gene: TRBJ2-1
clone size: once
D gene: TRBD2
V gene: TRBV7-3

CDR3 DNA: TGTGCCAGCAGCTTCCAGGGTTCGGGTGGCTACACCTTC
CDR3 protein: CASSFQGSGGYTF
J gene: TRBJ1-2
clone size: once
D gene: NA
V gene: TRBV7-3

CDR3 DNA: TGTGCCAGCAGTTTCCCACTGACTAAAGAGACCCAGTACTTC
CDR3 protein: CASSFPLTKETQYF
J gene: TRBJ2-5
clone size: NA
D gene: NA
V gene: TRBV28

CDR3 DNA: TGTGCCAGCAGCCCAAAGGGGGGAAACACCATATATTTT
CDR3 protein: CASSPKGGNTIYF
J gene: TRBJ1-3
clone size: NA
D gene: NA
V gene: TRBV14

CDR3 DNA: TGTGCCAGCAGCGTCCGGACAGCTGTGGGGTTGAACACTGAAGCTTTCTTT
CDR3 protein: CASSVRTAVGLNTEAFF
J gene: TRBJ1-1
clone size: few
D gene: NA
V gene: TRBV27

CDR3 DNA: TGTGCCAGCGAGGGGGGGATGGGGTCCTACGAGCAGTACTTC
CDR3 protein: CASEGGMGSYEQYF
J gene: TRBJ2-7
clone size: NA
D gene: NA
V gene: TRBV2

CDR3 DNA: TGCGCCAGCAGTGAGGAAAGCGACAGGGTGGAGGAAAAACTGTTTTTT
CDR3 protein: CASSEESDRVEEKLFF
J gene: TRBJ1-4
clone size: few
D gene: TRBD1
V gene: TRBV10-1

CDR3 DNA: TGTGCCACCCCAGGGGCGAAGGGCACTGAAGCTTTCTTT
CDR3 protein: CATPGAKGTEAFF
J gene: TRBJ1-1
clone size: NA
D gene: NA
V gene: TRBV21-1